Listed below are T cell receptor beta chains from one sample, sequenced in a study of T cell responses to AZD1222 COVID-19 vaccine. Profiling relied on immunoSEQ multiplex PCR, and the TCRdb table lists in-frame clones only, not all of them. The sample consists of about 150,000 clones, more than 85% of them appearing once. The starting material was peripheral blood, obtained 28 days after the second AZD1222 dose. The receptors here all came from an adult who received the AZD1222 COVID-19 vaccine. The CDR3 runs from the conserved cysteine through the conserved F or W. The D gene is left open where the match is weak. Rows give clone size only sometimes, using once, few, many, or a class for an expanded clone.

j_call d_call v_call clone_size cdr3_aa cdr3_nt
TRBJ2-7 TRBD2 TRBV3-1/TRBV3-2 - CASSQRGGRSSYEQYF TGTGCCAGCAGCCAAAGGGGCGGGAGGTCTTCCTACGAGCAGTACTTC
TRBJ2-1 TRBD2 TRBV2 once CASSYLVSGSSYNEQFF TGTGCCAGCAGCTACCTTGTAAGCGGGAGCTCCTACAATGAGCAGTTCTTC
TRBJ2-3 TRBD1 TRBV10-3 - CAISSPDRVPFTDTQYF TGTGCCATCAGTTCTCCCGACAGGGTGCCCTTCACAGATACGCAGTATTTT
TRBJ1-1 TRBD1 TRBV10-1 - CASSGDRVEAFF TGCGCCAGCAGTGGGGACAGGGTTGAAGCTTTCTTT
TRBJ2-1 - TRBV5-6 - CASSSFYDNEQFF TGTGCCAGCAGCTCATTTTATGACAATGAGCAGTTCTTC
TRBJ2-7 - TRBV28 - CASSLLLGSSNYEQYF TGTGCCAGCAGTTTGTTATTAGGGTCTAGCAACTACGAGCAGTACTTC
TRBJ2-1 TRBD1 TRBV19 - CASSETGGARHEQFF TGTGCCAGTAGTGAGACAGGGGGCGCGAGGCATGAGCAGTTCTTC
TRBJ2-2 TRBD2 TRBV5-6 - CASSIAGVNTGELFF TGTGCCAGCAGCATAGCGGGTGTAAACACCGGGGAGCTGTTTTTT
TRBJ1-2 - TRBV7-9 - CASSYRGQHYGYTF TGTGCCAGCAGCTACCGGGGGCAGCACTATGGCTACACCTTC
TRBJ2-3 TRBD2 TRBV11-2 - CASSYAPLAGGQDTQYF TGTGCCAGCAGCTACGCCCCCCTAGCGGGAGGTCAAGATACGCAGTATTTT
TRBJ2-4 - TRBV6-5 - CASSSSRARADIQYF TGTGCCAGCAGTTCCAGCCGGGCCCGAGCCGACATTCAGTACTTC
TRBJ2-7 - TRBV5-1 - CASAGGFVSYEQYF TGCGCCAGCGCTGGGGGGTTCGTTTCCTACGAGCAGTACTTC
TRBJ2-2 - TRBV5-1 - CASNPTGVNTGELFF TGCGCCAGCAATCCGACGGGGGTGAACACCGGGGAGCTGTTTTTT
TRBJ2-7 - TRBV12-5 - CASGLGGAVEYF TGTGCTAGTGGTTTGGGGGGGGCGGTGGAGTACTTC
TRBJ2-2 - TRBV9 - CASSGQNTGELFF TGTGCCAGCAGCGGACAGAACACCGGGGAGCTGTTTTTT
TRBJ1-5 - TRBV7-9 - CASSSTNNQPQHF TGTGCCAGCAGCTCCACAAACAATCAGCCCCAGCATTTT
TRBJ2-7 TRBD1 TRBV6-5 - CASSYNRGNEQYF TGTGCCAGCAGTTACAACAGGGGTAACGAGCAGTACTTC
TRBJ2-3 TRBD1 TRBV19 once CASSMNRGTDTQYF TGTGCCAGTAGTATGAACAGGGGAACAGATACGCAGTATTTT
TRBJ1-2 - TRBV27 - CASRRDKDNYGYTF TGTGCCAGCAGGCGGGACAAAGATAACTATGGCTACACCTTC
TRBJ2-3 - TRBV30 - CALGGRRIFISDTQYF TGTGCCTTAGGGGGGCGGAGGATATTTATCTCAGATACGCAGTATTTT
TRBJ2-7 - TRBV25-1 - CASSKGGGSYSYEQYF TGTGCCAGCAGTAAGGGTGGTGGTAGTTATTCCTACGAGCAGTACTTC
TRBJ1-1 - TRBV11-3 - CASSPDRVNTEAFF TGTGCCAGCAGCCCGGACAGAGTGAACACTGAAGCTTTCTTT